This record looks at one T cell receptor (beta chain) sequence and its context. This sample is drawn from a study of blood T cells in healthy people across ages. Through a sample-barcoded 5' primer and a J-beta primer mix, a second PCR was run for about 6 to 11 cycles. TCRdb used MiXCR to reprocess the 5' RACE reads, holding one entry per CDR3 protein. The sample holds 750,000 to 850,000 distinct CDR3 sequences; around a quarter are singletons and the top ten take approximately 4%. V was trimmed by 7 bases and J by 1 base, leaving 7 bases between them. CDR1 LNHDA and CDR2 SQIVND come from the germline V gene (reference sequence). The CDR3 runs 12 residues. These data were also filed under a second study, of T cells of mothers and their children. That publication notes: cDNA was synthesized from all extracted RNA at roughly 1.6 ug per reaction.

Sequenced input: blood. This clonotype originated in a boy aged 5-17 years in good health. This rearrangement joins TRBV19 to TRBJ1-1, with a possible D match to TRBD1 (6 bases). CDR3 bases: TGTGCCAGTAAGGGACAGAACACTGAAGCTTTCTTT. It encodes CASKGQNTEAFF.